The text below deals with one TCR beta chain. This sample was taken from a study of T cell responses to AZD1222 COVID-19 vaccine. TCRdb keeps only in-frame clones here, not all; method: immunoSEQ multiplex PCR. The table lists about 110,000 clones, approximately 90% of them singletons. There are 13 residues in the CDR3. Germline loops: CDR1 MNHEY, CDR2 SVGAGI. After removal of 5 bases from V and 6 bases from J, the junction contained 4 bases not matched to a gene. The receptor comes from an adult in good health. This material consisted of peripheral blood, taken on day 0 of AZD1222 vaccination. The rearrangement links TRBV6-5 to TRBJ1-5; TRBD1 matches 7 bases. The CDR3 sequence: CASSRQGTQPQHF. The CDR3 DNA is TGTGCCAGCAGTCGACAGGGAACTCAGCCCCAGCATTTT.